The 10 T cell receptor beta chains below were found in one sample sequenced in a study of T cell responses to AZD1222 COVID-19 vaccine. Data came from immunoSEQ multiplex PCR; TCRdb stores just in-frame clones and leaves some out. The repertoire includes about 220,000 clones, more than 85% of them detected once, and more than 0.8% sits in the top ten. The input for sequencing was peripheral blood, taken on day 0 of MenACWY control vaccination. These receptors were taken from an adult in good health.

CDR3 nucleotides: TGCAGTGCTAGGAATGGAAACACCATATATTTT. Amino acids: CSARNGNTIYF. V and J are TRBV20-1 and TRBJ1-3; D ambiguous. Germline V gene data show CDR1 as DFQATT and CDR2 as SNEGSKA (reference sequence). Trimming removed 3 bases from V and 3 bases from J, with 3 bases in between. The CDR3 runs to 11 residues.

CDR3 coding DNA: TGTGCCAGCAGCCAACCCAATTCACCCCTCCACTTT. Protein sequence: CASSQPNSPLHF. V usage is TRBV4-2 and J usage is TRBJ1-6; no clear D gene. The CDR3 loop spans 12 amino acids. CDR1 and CDR2 (germline): LGHNA, YNFKEQ. Trimming cost V 2 bases and J 7 bases, with 3 bases left between them.

V usage is TRBV30 and J usage is TRBJ1-1, with D perhaps matching TRBD1 (5 bases). The germline gives CDR1 GTSNPN, CDR2 SVGIG (reference sequence). The CDR3 totals 13 residues. V was pared by 1 base and J by 10 bases, with 16 bases between. The CDR3 DNA reads as TGTGCCTGGAGTGCGTATAGCCTCGGGGGAGCTTTCTTT. This gives the protein CAWSAYSLGGAFF.

The V gene is TRBV30, the J gene TRBJ1-1; TRBD1 is a possible D gene (5 bases). CDR1 GTSNPN and CDR2 SVGIG come from the germline V gene (reference sequence). The germline V and J ends were trimmed by 7 bases and 3 bases, with 9 bases remaining between them. The CDR3 length is 11 residues. In DNA, the CDR3 is TGTGCCTATACAGGTGACACTGAAGCTTTCTTT. This translates into CAYTGDTEAFF.

The J gene is TRBJ1-2, the V gene TRBV2; 7 bases align to TRBD1. J gave up 3 bases and V 2 bases, and 9 bases lay outside the gene matches. The CDR3 loop spans 16 amino acids. Germline V gene sequence: CDR1 SNHLY, CDR2 FYNNEI. The CDR3 DNA is TGTGCCAGCAGTGAAATCGGCGAACAGGGGTACTATGGCTACACCTTC. Protein: CASSEIGEQGYYGYTF.

The chain employs TRBV7-8 and TRBJ1-1, with D unresolved. The CDR3 has 16 residues. Germline V gives CDR1 SGHVS, CDR2 FQNEAQ. V gave up 5 bases and J gave up 6 bases, with 22 bases separating them. CDR3 sequence (DNA): TGTGCCAGCAGCGAACACCTTGTCCAAGCCGAATCTGAAGCTTTCTTT. Protein product: CASSEHLVQAESEAFF.

The rearrangement joins TRBV28 to TRBJ1-3; D is unclear. The CDR3 consists of 13 residues. Germline assignment: CDR1 MDHEN and CDR2 SYDVKM. V was cut by 0 bases and J by 1 base, with 1 base left in between. The CDR3, as DNA: TGTGCCAGCAGTTTATGGTCTGGAAACACCATATATTTT. Translating it yields CASSLWSGNTIYF.

The chain is built from TRBV24-1 and TRBJ1-2, with TRBD1 matching 8 bases. V was pared by 4 bases and J by 4 bases, with 13 bases of the junction left unmatched. From germline, CDR1 is KGHDR and CDR2 SFDVKD. The CDR3 contains 17 residues. In DNA form, the CDR3 reads TGTGCCACCAGTGACCGGGACAGGACAACAGGCTCCTATGGCTACACCTTC. This sequence encodes CATSDRDRTTGSYGYTF.

The gene calls are TRBV4-1 and TRBJ1-2, with D hard to call. The CDR3 is 17 residues long. V gave up 1 base and J gave up 5 bases, with 20 bases separating them. The germline CDR1 and CDR2 sequences are MGHRA and YSYEKL. CDR3 loop: CASSQANRGPTPYGYTF. The CDR3 DNA reads TGCGCCAGCAGCCAAGCCAATCGGGGTCCGACCCCATATGGCTACACCTTC.

The V and J genes are TRBV6-5 and TRBJ2-7; 8 nucleotides align to TRBD1. The CDR3 loop spans 15 amino acids. After removal of 5 bases from V and 1 base from J, the junction contained 7 bases not matched to a gene. The germline V gene has CDR1 MNHEY and CDR2 SVGAGI. The CDR3 here is CASSPAGQGSYEQYF. The CDR3 nucleotides read TGTGCCAGCAGTCCCGCCGGACAGGGATCCTACGAGCAGTACTTC.